This TCR beta chain was identified in a study of control samples from healthy donors and cancer patients. The assay was immunoSEQ multiplex PCR, and TCRdb's table has in-frame clones only and misses some. The sample holds approximately 220,000 clones, 85% to 95% seen once. Trimming cost V 10 bases and J 1 base, with 13 bases left between them. The CDR3 runs to 14 residues. Germline V gene sequence: CDR1 ENHRY, CDR2 SYGVKD. The material sequenced was blood. The receptor's source is a man aged 50-59 years in good health. The rearrangement joins TRBV10-3 to TRBJ2-2; perhaps TRBD1 as D (6 bases). For the CDR3, the DNA is TGTGCCAACCGACCGGGACAGAACACCGGGGAGCTGTTTTTT. It is translated as CANRPGQNTGELFF.